The 19 T cell receptor beta chains below were found in one sample sequenced in a study of somatic mutations in cytotoxic T cells in rheumatoid arthritis. Sequenced by immunoSEQ multiplex PCR; TCRdb stores in-frame clones only, minus some. The top ten clones hold roughly 9% of a sample with about 11,000 clones, approximately 84% of them seen once. Sample: CD8+ T cells sorted from blood. The receptors originated from a woman aged 60-75 years with rheumatoid arthritis.

This rearrangement joins TRBV27 to TRBJ1-2; 8 nucleotides match TRBD1. With 5 bases clipped from V and 5 bases from J, the junction kept 10 bases outside the gene matches. The CDR3 extends over 15 amino acids. CDR1 and CDR2 from the germline V gene are MNHEY and SMNVEV (reference sequence). CDR3 nucleotides: TGTGCCAGCAGTCCGAAGACAGGGGCGCTGTATGGCTACACCTTC. It codes for CASSPKTGALYGYTF.

This chain connects TRBV7-8 to TRBJ1-2; 7 bases fit TRBD1. The CDR3 extends over 15 amino acids. Germline V gene lookup returns CDR1 SGHVS and CDR2 FQNEAQ. V shed 1 base and J 8 bases; nucleotides not matched to a gene: 10. This chain's CDR3 is CASSLVRTGVEGYTF. The CDR3 coding sequence is TGTGCCAGCAGCTTAGTGAGGACAGGCGTGGAGGGCTACACCTTC.

The CDR3 sequence: CASSYGRNTEAFF. The DNA of the CDR3 is TGTGCCAGCAGTTATGGCCGGAACACTGAAGCTTTCTTT. The gene calls are TRBV6-5 and TRBJ1-1; D is unclear. V lost 3 bases, J lost 1 base, and 6 bases lay in between. From germline, CDR1 is MNHEY and CDR2 SVGAGI. CDR3 length equals 13 residues.

The V gene is TRBV27, the J gene TRBJ2-5; TRBD2 matches 8 bases. V dropped 10 bases and J dropped 5; count of bases not matched to a gene: 15. This CDR3 is built from 15 residues. Per the germline V gene, CDR1 is MNHEY and CDR2 is SMNVEV (reference sequence). The CDR3 DNA sequence: TGTGCCACCGGCCCCCGGGGACTAGTCTATGAGACCCAGTACTTC. Translating gives CATGPRGLVYETQYF.

The chain carries TRBV18 and TRBJ2-5; maybe TRBD1 (5 bases). The DNA end is more similar to TRBJ2-7, so the J call may be wrong. The CDR3 covers 14 residues. Germline values: CDR1 KGHSH, CDR2 LQKENI. The CDR3 coding sequence is TGTGCCAGCTCACCACTTTCCAGGGAAAACGAGCAGTACTTC. Its translation is CASSPLSRENEQYF.

CDR3 DNA: TGTGCCAGCAGTTCAGCAAAGCGGGAGGGCCTCTCCTACAATGAGCAGTTCTTC. Residues: CASSSAKREGLSYNEQFF. This sequence joins TRBV5-6 and TRBJ2-1, with 10 bases that match TRBD2. The V and J ends lost 5 bases and 0 bases, in that order; junction bases with no gene match: 11. This CDR3 comprises 18 residues. CDR1 and CDR2 (germline): SGHDT, YYEEEE. The full variable domain, with the rest looked up from reference TRBV5-6 and TRBJ2-1, is DAGVTQSPTHLIKTRGQQVTLRCSPKSGHDTVSWYQQALGQGPQFIFQYYEEEERQRGNFPDRFSGHQFPNYSSELNVNALLLGDSALYLCASSSAKREGLSYNEQFFGPGTRLTVL.

The rearrangement links TRBV5-4 to TRBJ2-5, with a possible D match to TRBD2 (5 bases). The CDR3 is 16 amino acids. CDR1 SGHNT and CDR2 YYREEE come from the germline V gene (reference sequence). The germline V and J ends were trimmed by 0 bases and 1 base, with 13 bases remaining between them. CDR3 bases: TGTGCCAGCAGCTTGGAAGGAGGATGGTCCCAAGAGACCCAGTACTTC. Protein: CASSLEGGWSQETQYF. The full variable domain, completed using reference TRBV5-4 and TRBJ2-5, is ETGVTQSPTHLIKTRGQQVTLRCSSQSGHNTVSWYQQALGQGPQFIFQYYREEENGRGNFPPRFSGLQFPNYSSELNVNALELDDSALYLCASSLEGGWSQETQYFGPGTRLLVL.

The V call is TRBV4-1, the J call TRBJ2-7; 9 bases align to TRBD2. V lost 2 bases to trimming and J lost 2 bases; unmatched junction nucleotides: 4. This CDR3 spans 15 amino acids. Germline values: CDR1 MGHRA, CDR2 YSYEKL. The CDR3 region has the DNA TGCGCCAGCAGCCAAAGTTGGACTAGCGCCTACGAGCAGTACTTC. Translating gives CASSQSWTSAYEQYF.

CDR3 in amino acids: CASSLGGFMQETQYF. The CDR3 DNA reads as TGTGCCAGCAGTTTGGGGGGTTTTATGCAAGAGACCCAGTACTTC. This rearrangement joins TRBV27 to TRBJ2-5; D possibly corresponds to TRBD2 (6 bases). Trimming cost V 3 bases and J 2 bases, with 13 bases left between them. The CDR3 length is 15 residues. Germline loops: CDR1 MNHEY, CDR2 SMNVEV (reference sequence).

V is TRBV19 and J is TRBJ2-7; D unresolved. CDR1 is LNHDA, CDR2 SQIVND, per germline (reference sequence). V dropped 5 bases and J dropped 1 base, with 12 bases sitting between them. The CDR3 runs 14 residues. CDR3 region: CASSPLQMSYEQYF. In DNA form, the CDR3 reads TGTGCCAGTAGTCCCTTACAGATGTCCTACGAGCAGTACTTC. Full variable domain (missing parts from reference TRBV19 and TRBJ2-7): DGGITQSPKYLFRKEGQNVTLSCEQNLNHDAMYWYRQDPGQGLRLIYYSQIVNDFQKGDIAEGYSVSREKKESFPLTVTSAQKNPTAFYLCASSPLQMSYEQYFGPGTRLTVT.

The chain uses TRBV11-3 and TRBJ2-7; TRBD2 agrees at 8 bases. Losses at the gene ends were 1 base for V and 3 bases for J; bases not matched to a gene: 5. Germline assignment: CDR1 SGHNT and CDR2 YENEEA. This CDR3 has 15 residues. The CDR3 DNA reads as TGTGCCAGCAGCTTAGGTAGCGGGACCGGCTACGAGCAGTACTTC. Translated: CASSLGSGTGYEQYF.

This sequence joins TRBV13 and TRBJ2-3, with D tentatively TRBD2 (5 bases). Germline V gene sequence: CDR1 PRHDT, CDR2 FYEKMQ (reference sequence). The CDR3 extends over 15 amino acids. V lost 5 bases, J lost 1 base, and 13 bases lay in between. The CDR3 region is CASSAAEGGTDTQYF. DNA of the CDR3: TGTGCCAGCAGCGCCGCCGAGGGAGGCACAGATACGCAGTATTTT.

This sequence joins TRBV28 and TRBJ2-3, with a possible D match to TRBD1 (7 bases). The CDR3 covers 15 residues. Germline V gene lookup returns CDR1 MDHEN and CDR2 SYDVKM. V lost 3 bases and J lost 2, with 12 bases in between. CDR3 amino acids: CASSFQGEVTDTQYF. Written as DNA, the CDR3 is TGTGCCAGCAGTTTCCAGGGGGAGGTCACAGATACGCAGTATTTT.

CDR3: CAISEGAAGPGTGELFF. As DNA, the CDR3 is TGTGCCATCAGCGAAGGGGCGGCAGGGCCGGGCACCGGGGAGCTGTTTTTT. The chain combines TRBV10-3 with TRBJ2-2, with D tentatively TRBD1 (5 bases). The CDR3 length is 17 residues. V was pared by 6 bases and J by 4 bases, with 21 bases between. The germline V gene has CDR1 ENHRY and CDR2 SYGVKD.

This chain links TRBV4-2 with TRBJ2-6; the match to TRBD1 covers 9 bases. V was clipped by 4 bases and J by 1 base; unmatched bases: 17. Germline V gives CDR1 LGHNA, CDR2 YNFKEQ. This CDR3 is built from 21 residues. The CDR3 sequence is CASSLPAALGTGKSGANVLTF. In nucleotides, the CDR3 is TGTGCCAGCAGCCTACCGGCGGCCTTGGGGACAGGGAAGTCTGGGGCCAACGTCCTGACTTTC.

The chain's CDR3 is CASSSPATSLYNEQFF. CDR3 in DNA: TGTGCCAGCAGCTCTCCCGCGACTAGCCTCTACAATGAGCAGTTCTTC. This chain joins TRBV11-2 and TRBJ2-1, with 7 bases matching TRBD2. Germline V gene data show CDR1 as SGHAT and CDR2 as FQNNGV. This CDR3 has 16 residues. Trimming took 4 bases from V and 3 from J; bases not matched to a gene: 9.

This chain uses TRBV25-1 with TRBJ1-1; 7 nucleotides agree with TRBD1. Germline V CDR1 and CDR2: MGHDK, SYGVNS. The CDR3 totals 16 residues. V gave up 6 bases and J gave up 0 bases; unmatched junction bases: 10. DNA for the CDR3: TGTGCCAGCAGAGCCACAGGGGTGGTTGTGAACACTGAAGCTTTCTTT. It codes for CASRATGVVVNTEAFF. Full variable domain (rest looked up from reference TRBV25-1 and TRBJ1-1): EADIYQTPRYLVIGTGKKITLECSQTMGHDKMYWYQQDPGMELHLIHYSYGVNSTEKGDLSSESTVSRIRTEHFPLTLESARPSHTSQYLCASRATGVVVNTEAFFGQGTRLTVV.

CDR3 sequence: CASSEDTGSNSPLHF. The CDR3 coding sequence is TGTGCCAGCAGTGAAGATACAGGGAGTAACTCACCCCTCCACTTT. V and J are TRBV6-1 and TRBJ1-6, with D possibly being TRBD1 (6 bases). The CDR3 covers 15 residues. Germline V gene data show CDR1 as MNHNS and CDR2 as SASEGT. Between the trimmed V and J ends, which lost 1 base and 10 bases, there was a span of 14 bases.

The rearrangement joins TRBV7-9 to TRBJ2-5; 9 bases map to TRBD2. After removal of 3 bases from V and 5 bases from J, the junction contained 4 bases not matched to a gene. Looked up from germline, CDR1 is SEHNR and CDR2 is FQNEAQ (reference sequence). CDR3 length equals 14 residues. The CDR3 DNA follows: TGTGCCAGCAGCTTGGCGGGAGGGCGGGAGACCCAGTACTTC. Amino acids: CASSLAGGRETQYF.